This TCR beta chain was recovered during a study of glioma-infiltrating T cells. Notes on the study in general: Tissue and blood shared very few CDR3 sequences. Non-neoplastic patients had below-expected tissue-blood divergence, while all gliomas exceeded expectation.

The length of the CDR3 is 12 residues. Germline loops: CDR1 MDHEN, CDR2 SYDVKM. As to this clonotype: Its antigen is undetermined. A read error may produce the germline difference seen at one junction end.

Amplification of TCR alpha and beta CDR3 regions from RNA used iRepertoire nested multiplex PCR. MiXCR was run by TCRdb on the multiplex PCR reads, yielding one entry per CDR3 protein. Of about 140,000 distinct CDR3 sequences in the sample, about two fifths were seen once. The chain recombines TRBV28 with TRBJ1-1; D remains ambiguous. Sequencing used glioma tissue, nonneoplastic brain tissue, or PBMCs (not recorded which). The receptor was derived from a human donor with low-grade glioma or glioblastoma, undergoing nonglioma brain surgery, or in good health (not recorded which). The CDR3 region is CASNEMEGEVFF. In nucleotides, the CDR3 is TGTGCCAGCAACGAGATGGAAGGAGAAGTTTTCTTT. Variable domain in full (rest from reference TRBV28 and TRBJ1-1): DVKVTQSSRYLVKRTGEKVFLECVQDMDHENMFWYRQDPGLGLRLIYFSYDVKMKEKGDIPEGYSVSREKKERFSLILESASTNQTSMYLCASNEMEGEVFFGQGTRLTVV.